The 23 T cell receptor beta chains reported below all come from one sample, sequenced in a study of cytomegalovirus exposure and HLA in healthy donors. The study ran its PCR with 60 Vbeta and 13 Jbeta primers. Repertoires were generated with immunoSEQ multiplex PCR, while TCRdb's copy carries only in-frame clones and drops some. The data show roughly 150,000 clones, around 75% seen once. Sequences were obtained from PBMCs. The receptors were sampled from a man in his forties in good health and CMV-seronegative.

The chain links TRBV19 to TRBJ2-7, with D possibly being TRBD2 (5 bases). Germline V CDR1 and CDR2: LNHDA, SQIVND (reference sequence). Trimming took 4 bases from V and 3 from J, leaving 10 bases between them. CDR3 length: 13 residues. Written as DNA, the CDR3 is TGTGCCAGTAGTAGAAGCCGGGACTACGAGCAGTACTTC. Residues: CASSRSRDYEQYF.

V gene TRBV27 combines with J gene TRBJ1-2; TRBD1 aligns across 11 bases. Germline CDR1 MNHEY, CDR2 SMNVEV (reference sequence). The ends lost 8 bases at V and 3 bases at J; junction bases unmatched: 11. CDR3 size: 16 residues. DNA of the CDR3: TGTGCCAGCGCCCAGGGAACGGGACAGGGGGACTATGGCTACACCTTC. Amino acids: CASAQGTGQGDYGYTF.

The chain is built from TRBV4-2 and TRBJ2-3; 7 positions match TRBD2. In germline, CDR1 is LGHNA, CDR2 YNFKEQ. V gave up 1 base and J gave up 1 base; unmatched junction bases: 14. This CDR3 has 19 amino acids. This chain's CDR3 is CASSQVIGLSGAGTDTQYF. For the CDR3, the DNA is TGTGCCAGCAGCCAAGTTATCGGGCTGAGCGGGGCCGGCACAGATACGCAGTATTTT.

In DNA form, the CDR3 reads TGCGCCAGCAGCCAAGGGACAGGTGGAAACACCATATATTTT. It codes for CASSQGTGGNTIYF. The J gene is TRBJ1-3, the V gene TRBV5-1; 8 bases map to TRBD1. The germline V gene has CDR1 SGHRS and CDR2 YFSETQ. The CDR3 loop spans 14 amino acids. V was clipped by 4 bases and J by 3 bases; unmatched bases: 3.

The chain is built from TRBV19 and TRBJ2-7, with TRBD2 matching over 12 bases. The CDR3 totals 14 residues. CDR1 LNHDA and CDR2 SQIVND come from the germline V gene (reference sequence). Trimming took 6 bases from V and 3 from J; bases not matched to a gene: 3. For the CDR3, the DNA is TGTGCCAGTAGAAGGACTAGCGGGAACTACGAGCAGTACTTC. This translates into CASRRTSGNYEQYF.

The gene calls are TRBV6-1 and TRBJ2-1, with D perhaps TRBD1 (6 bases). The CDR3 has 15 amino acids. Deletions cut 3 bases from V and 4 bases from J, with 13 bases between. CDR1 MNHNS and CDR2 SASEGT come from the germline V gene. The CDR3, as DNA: TGTGCCAGCAGTGAGCTGCAGGGGCCTTACAATGAGCAGTTCTTC. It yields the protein CASSELQGPYNEQFF.

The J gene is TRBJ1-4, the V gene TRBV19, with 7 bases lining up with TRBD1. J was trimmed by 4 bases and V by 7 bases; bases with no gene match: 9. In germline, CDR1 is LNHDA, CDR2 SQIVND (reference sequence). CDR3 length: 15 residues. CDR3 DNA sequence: TGTGCCAGTACCGGATTGGGACAGCTTAATGAAAAACTGTTTTTT. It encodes CASTGLGQLNEKLFF.

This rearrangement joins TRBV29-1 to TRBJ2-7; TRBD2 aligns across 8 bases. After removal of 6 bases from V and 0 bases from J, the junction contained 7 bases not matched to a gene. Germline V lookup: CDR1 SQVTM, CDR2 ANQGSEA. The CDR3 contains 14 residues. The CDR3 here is CSVSGGSPSYEQYF. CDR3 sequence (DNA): TGCAGCGTGAGCGGGGGCAGCCCCTCCTACGAGCAGTACTTC.

CDR3 nucleotide sequence: TGTGCCTGGAGTGTACTAGGGACAGCGGTCGAGCAGTACTTC. It codes for CAWSVLGTAVEQYF. V usage is TRBV30 and J usage is TRBJ2-7; 7 bases are a match to TRBD1. Germline lookup yields CDR1 GTSNPN and CDR2 SVGIG (reference sequence). Trimming cost V 0 bases and J 6 bases; bases outside gene matches: 8. The CDR3 consists of 14 residues.

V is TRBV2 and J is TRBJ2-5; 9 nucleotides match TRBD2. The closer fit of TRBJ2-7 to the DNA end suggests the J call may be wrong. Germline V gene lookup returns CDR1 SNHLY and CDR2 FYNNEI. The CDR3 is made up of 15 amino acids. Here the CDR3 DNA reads TGTGCCAGCAGTCCTGGACTAGCGCGAACCTACGAGCAGTACTTC. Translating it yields CASSPGLARTYEQYF.

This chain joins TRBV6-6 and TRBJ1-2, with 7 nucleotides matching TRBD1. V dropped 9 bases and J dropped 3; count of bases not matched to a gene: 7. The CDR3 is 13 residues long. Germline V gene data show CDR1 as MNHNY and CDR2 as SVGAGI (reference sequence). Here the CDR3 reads CASKTGDDYGYTF. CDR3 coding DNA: TGTGCCAGTAAAACAGGGGACGACTATGGCTACACCTTC.

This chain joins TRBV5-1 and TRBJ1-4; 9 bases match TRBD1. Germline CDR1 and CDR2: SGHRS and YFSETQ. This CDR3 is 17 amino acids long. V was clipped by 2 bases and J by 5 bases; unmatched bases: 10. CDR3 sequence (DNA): TGCGCCAGCAGCTTAATGTTCGGGGGACAGGGAAATGAAAAACTGTTTTTT. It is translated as CASSLMFGGQGNEKLFF.

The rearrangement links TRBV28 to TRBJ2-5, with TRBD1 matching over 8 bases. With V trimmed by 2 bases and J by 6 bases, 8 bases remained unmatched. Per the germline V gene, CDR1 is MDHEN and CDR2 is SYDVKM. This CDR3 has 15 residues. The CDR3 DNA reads TGTGCCAGCAGTTTACATCCCGGACAGGGAAAGACCCAGTACTTC. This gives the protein CASSLHPGQGKTQYF.

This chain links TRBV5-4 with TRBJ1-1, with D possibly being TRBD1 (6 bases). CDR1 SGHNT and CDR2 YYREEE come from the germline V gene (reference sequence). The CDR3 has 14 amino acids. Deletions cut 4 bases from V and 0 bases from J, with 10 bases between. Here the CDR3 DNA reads TGTGCCAGCAGCACCTACAGGGTGAACACTGAAGCTTTCTTT. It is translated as CASSTYRVNTEAFF. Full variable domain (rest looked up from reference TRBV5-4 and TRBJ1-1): ETGVTQSPTHLIKTRGQQVTLRCSSQSGHNTVSWYQQALGQGPQFIFQYYREEENGRGNFPPRFSGLQFPNYSSELNVNALELDDSALYLCASSTYRVNTEAFFGQGTRLTVV.

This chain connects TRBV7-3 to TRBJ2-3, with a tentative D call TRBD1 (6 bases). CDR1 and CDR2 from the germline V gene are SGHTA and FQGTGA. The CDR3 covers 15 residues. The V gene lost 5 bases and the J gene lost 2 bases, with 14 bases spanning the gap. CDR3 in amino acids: CASSLQGLDTDTQYF. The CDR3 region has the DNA TGTGCCAGCAGCCTACAGGGTCTGGACACAGATACGCAGTATTTT.

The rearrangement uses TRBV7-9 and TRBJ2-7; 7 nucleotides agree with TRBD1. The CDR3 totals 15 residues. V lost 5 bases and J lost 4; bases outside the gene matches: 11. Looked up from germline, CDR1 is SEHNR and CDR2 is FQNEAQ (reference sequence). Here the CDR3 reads CASSPSWDSAYEQYF. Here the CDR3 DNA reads TGTGCCAGCAGCCCCAGCTGGGACAGTGCTTACGAGCAGTACTTC.

CDR3 sequence: CASSPRGTGNNSPLHF. The CDR3 coding sequence is TGTGCCAGCAGCCCGAGAGGGACAGGCAATAATTCACCCCTCCACTTT. The rearrangement uses TRBV13 and TRBJ1-6; 8 bases agree with TRBD1. The CDR3 extends over 16 amino acids. Per germline, CDR1 PRHDT and CDR2 FYEKMQ (reference sequence). The trim removed 5 bases at V and 5 bases at J, leaving 8 bases unmatched.

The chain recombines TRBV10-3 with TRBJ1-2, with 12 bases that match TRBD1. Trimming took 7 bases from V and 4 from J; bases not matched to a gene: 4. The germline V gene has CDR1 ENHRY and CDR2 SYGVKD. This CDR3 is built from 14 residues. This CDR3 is CAITGTGGSYGYTF. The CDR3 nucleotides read TGTGCCATCACTGGGACAGGGGGCTCCTATGGCTACACCTTC.

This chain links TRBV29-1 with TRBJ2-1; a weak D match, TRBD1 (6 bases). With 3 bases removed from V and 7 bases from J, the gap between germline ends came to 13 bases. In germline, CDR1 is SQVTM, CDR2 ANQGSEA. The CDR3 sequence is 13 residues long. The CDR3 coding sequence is TGCAGCGTTGATAACAGGGCGCTGAATGAGCAGTTCTTC. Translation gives CSVDNRALNEQFF.

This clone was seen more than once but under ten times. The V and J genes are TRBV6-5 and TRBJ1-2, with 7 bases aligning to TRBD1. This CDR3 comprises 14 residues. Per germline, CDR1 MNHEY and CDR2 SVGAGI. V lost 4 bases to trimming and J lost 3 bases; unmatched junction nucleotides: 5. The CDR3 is CASSSTGTDYGYTF. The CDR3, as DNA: TGTGCCAGCAGTTCGACCGGGACAGACTATGGCTACACCTTC.

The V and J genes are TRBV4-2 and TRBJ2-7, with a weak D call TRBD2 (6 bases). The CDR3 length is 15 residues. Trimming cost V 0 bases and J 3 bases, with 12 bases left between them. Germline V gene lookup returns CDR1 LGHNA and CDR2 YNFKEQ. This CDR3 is CASSQDRSSDYEQYF. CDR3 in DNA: TGTGCCAGCAGCCAAGATAGGTCTAGCGACTACGAGCAGTACTTC.

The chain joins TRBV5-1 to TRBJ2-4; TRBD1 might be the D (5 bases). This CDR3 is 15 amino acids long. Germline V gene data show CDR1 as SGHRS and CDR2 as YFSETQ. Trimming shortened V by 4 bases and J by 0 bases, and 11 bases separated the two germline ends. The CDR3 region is CASSPTDTAKNIQYF. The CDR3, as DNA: TGCGCCAGCAGCCCGACGGACACAGCCAAAAACATTCAGTACTTC.

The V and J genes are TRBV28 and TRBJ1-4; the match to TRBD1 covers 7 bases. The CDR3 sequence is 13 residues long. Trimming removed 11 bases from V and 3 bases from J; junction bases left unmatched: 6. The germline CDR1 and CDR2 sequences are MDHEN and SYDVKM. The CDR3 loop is CASGGTANEKLFF. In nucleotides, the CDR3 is TGTGCCTCAGGCGGGACAGCTAATGAAAAACTGTTTTTT.